Listed below are T cell receptor beta chains from one sample, sequenced in a study of control samples from healthy donors and cancer patients. The repertoire was sequenced with immunoSEQ multiplex PCR; TCRdb's copy has only in-frame clones and lacks some. The table includes 150,000 to 200,000 clones, about 86% detected once. Input material: blood. Every receptor here comes from a woman aged 30 to 39 in good health. CDR3s include the opening cysteine and the closing phenylalanine or tryptophan. A D gene is named only where the DNA matches it firmly.

TRBJ1-2	TRBD1	TRBV12-3/TRBV12-4	CASSQDRIYGYTF
TRBJ1-2	NA	TRBV29-1	CSVGYGYTF
TRBJ1-2	TRBD1	TRBV29-1	CSVEGFGTEHYGYTF
TRBJ2-1	TRBD2	TRBV6-5	CASGLGLAAYNEQFF
TRBJ2-1	TRBD1	TRBV5-1	CASSLEQGFYEQFF
TRBJ1-6	NA	TRBV6-1	CASSDLTGINSPLHF
TRBJ2-1	NA	TRBV7-8	CASSLDVWGHEQFF
TRBJ2-2	NA	TRBV6-5	CAAGVGNGELFF
TRBJ1-1	NA	TRBV9	CASSVAGVMNTEAFF
TRBJ1-6	NA	TRBV25-1	CASGGGFESPLHF
TRBJ1-5	NA	TRBV4-1	CASSRGNNQPQHF
TRBJ1-5	NA	TRBV3-1/TRBV3-2	CASSQNSNQPQHF
TRBJ2-5	NA	TRBV19	CASSIGARKKETQYF
TRBJ2-5	NA	TRBV30	CAWRSPGGGQETQYF
TRBJ1-2	NA	TRBV5-5	CASSLAGGGYTF
TRBJ2-2	NA	TRBV18	CASSPGPPNTGELFF
TRBJ2-2	NA	TRBV5-6	CATASGAGELFF
TRBJ2-1	NA	TRBV24-1	CATSDHQVTPRSARLSNNEQFF
TRBJ1-3	NA	TRBV5-1	CASSLAGTPAGNTIYF
TRBJ1-3	NA	TRBV4-2	CASSQESGSGNTIYF
TRBJ1-1	NA	TRBV4-1	CASSHDTRTVSTEAFF
TRBJ2-5	TRBD2	TRBV4-1	CASSHLGLAGGPETQYF
TRBJ2-7	NA	TRBV6-2/TRBV6-3	CASSDAGPEQYF
TRBJ2-2	TRBD2	TRBV10-1	CASSEREREGTGELFF
TRBJ1-1	NA	TRBV5-4	CASSSQGLNTEAFF
TRBJ1-5	TRBD1	TRBV4-1	CASSQGTGGNQPQHF
TRBJ1-5	NA	TRBV6-2/TRBV6-3	CASSYSTAWEPQHF
TRBJ2-3	NA	TRBV19	CASSMGMADTQYF
TRBJ2-5	NA	TRBV29-1	CSVDEGGETQYF
TRBJ2-7	NA	TRBV6-5	CASRGIKLYEQYF
TRBJ2-6	NA	TRBV3-1/TRBV3-2	CASSRGRTAGGANVLTF
TRBJ1-2	NA	TRBV5-1	CASTAQGNNYGYTF
TRBJ1-1	NA	TRBV29-1	CSATDGGGAFF
TRBJ2-3	NA	TRBV7-2	CASSIQTGSTDTQYF
TRBJ2-7	NA	TRBV7-6	CASSLAAEPHYEQYF
TRBJ2-7	TRBD1	TRBV27	CASSLTGYEQYF
TRBJ1-5	TRBD1	TRBV7-2	CASSPDRAKPQHF
TRBJ2-5	TRBD2	TRBV3-1/TRBV3-2	CASSHSGSTQYF
TRBJ2-1	NA	TRBV20-1	CSAIFDEQFF
TRBJ1-1	NA	TRBV30	CAWAIRVGAFF
TRBJ1-2	NA	TRBV4-2	CASSLEGNYGYTF
TRBJ1-1	NA	TRBV30	CAWSVVGEEAFF
TRBJ1-5	NA	TRBV5-5	CASSLYSNQPQHF
TRBJ1-2	NA	TRBV28	CASSLMTVGYTF
TRBJ1-5	NA	TRBV30	CAWSDPGGHINQPQHF
TRBJ2-2	TRBD2	TRBV5-1	CASSFSGENTGELFF
TRBJ2-7	NA	TRBV7-6	CASTKLSELRGEQYF
TRBJ1-1	NA	TRBV11-3	CASSLAGDRTEAFF
TRBJ2-3	NA	TRBV15	CATSRQGGQRTDTQYF